This record looks at one T cell receptor beta chain sequence and its context. The target antigen is unknown. Researchers ran the assay at a deep level. Profiled with immunoSEQ multiplex PCR; TCRdb holds only in-frame clones, not every one. The table records around 990,000 clones, roughly 77% of them present only once. These data originate in a study of shared clonotypes between healthy human individuals. Study at large: Donor composition was a couple of women and a few men, aged 18 to 49.

The investigators split CD4+ cells into a CD45RA+ naive subset and a CD45RA-negative memory subset. Study observations and caveats: When naive CD4 clonotypes were compared across a handful of donors, around 5% were shared.

Between the trimmed V and J ends, which lost 2 bases and 2 bases, there was a span of 13 bases. CDR3 length equals 15 residues. Germline V gene lookup returns CDR1 SEHNR and CDR2 FQNEAQ (reference sequence). The sequence was collected from a young man in good health. Some clones in this sample may be carry-over from other donors' samples. The sequencing input was memory CD4+ T cells from PBMCs. The subset is: CD45RA-negative fraction. The chain uses TRBV7-9 and TRBJ2-7; D is tentatively TRBD1 or TRBD2 (5 bases each). This CDR3 reads CASSLSRDRAYEQYF. CDR3 in DNA: TGTGCCAGCAGCTTATCCCGGGACCGAGCCTACGAGCAGTACTTC.